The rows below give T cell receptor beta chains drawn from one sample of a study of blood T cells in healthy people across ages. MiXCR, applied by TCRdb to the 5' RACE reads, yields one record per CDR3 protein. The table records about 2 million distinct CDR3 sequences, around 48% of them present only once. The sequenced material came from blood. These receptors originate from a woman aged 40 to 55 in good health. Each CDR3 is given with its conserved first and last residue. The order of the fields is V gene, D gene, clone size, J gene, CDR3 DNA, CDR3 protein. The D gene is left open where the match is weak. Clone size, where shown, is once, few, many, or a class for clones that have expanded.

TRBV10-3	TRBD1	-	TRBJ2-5	TGTGCCATCAGCTACGGGACAGGGAGGGATGAGCAGTACTTC	CAISYGTGRDEQYF
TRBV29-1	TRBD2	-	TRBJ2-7	TGCAGCGTGGCAGGAGGACTAGCGGAAACCTACGAGCAGTACTTC	CSVAGGLAETYEQYF
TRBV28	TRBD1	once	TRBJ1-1	TGTGCCAGCAGTTTGACAGGGGGCCCCGCGCGAGCTTTCTTT	CASSLTGGPARAFF
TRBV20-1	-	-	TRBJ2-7	TGCAGTGCTAGTAGGGTAGGCTACGAGCAGTACTTC	CSASRVGYEQYF
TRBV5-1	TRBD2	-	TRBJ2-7	TGCGCCAGCAGCTTAGCGGGGGAGAGCTCCTACGGGCAGTACTTC	CASSLAGESSYGQYF
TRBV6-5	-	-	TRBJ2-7	TGTGCCAGCACCCCTGACACCGGCTACGGGCAGTACTTC	CASTPDTGYGQYF
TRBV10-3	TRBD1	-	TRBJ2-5	TGTGCCATCAGTGACTTGTGGACAGGGGGTGACTCAGAGACCCAGTATTTC	CAISDLWTGGDSETQYF
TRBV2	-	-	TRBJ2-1	TGTGCCAGCACTACTTCCTTGAATGAGCAGTTCTTC	CASTTSLNEQFF
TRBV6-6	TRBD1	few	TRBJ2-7	TGTGCCAGCAGTTACTCCCAAGGCGGAAACAGGGGCGAGCAGTACTTC	CASSYSQGGNRGEQYF
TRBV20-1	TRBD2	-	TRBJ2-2	TGCAGTGCTAGACGTGCGGGGGGTATCACCGGGGAGCTGTTTTTT	CSARRAGGITGELFF
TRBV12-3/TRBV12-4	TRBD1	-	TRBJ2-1	TGTGCCAGCAGTCCTTTACAGGGGGCTGGGGGTGAGCAGTTCTTC	CASSPLQGAGGEQFF
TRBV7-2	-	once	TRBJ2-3	TGTGCCAGCAGCTTAACACAGGGTCCCGATACGCAGTATTTT	CASSLTQGPDTQYF
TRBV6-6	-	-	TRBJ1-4	TGTGCCAGCTACGTTCGGGGGGCCGGTGAAAAACTGTTTTTT	CASYVRGAGEKLFF
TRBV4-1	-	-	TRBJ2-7	TGCGCCAGCAGCCAAGGTGGGGAACGCTGGCAGAAGAGATACGAGCAGTACTTC	CASSQGGERWQKRYEQYF
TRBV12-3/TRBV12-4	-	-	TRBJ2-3	TGTGCCAGCAGTTCAGCTACTAGCACAGATACGCAGTATTTT	CASSSATSTDTQYF
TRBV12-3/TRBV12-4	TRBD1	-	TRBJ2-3	TGTGCCAGCAGCCAAATGATTAGGACAGGTAGCACAGATACGCAGTATTTT	CASSQMIRTGSTDTQYF
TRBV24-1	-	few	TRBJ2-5	TGTGCCACCAGTAAAGGCGGCGCGAGGCAAGAGACCCAGTACTTC	CATSKGGARQETQYF
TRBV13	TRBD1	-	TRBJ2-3	TGTGCCAGCAGCCCCCGACAGGGGCACAACACAGATACGCAGTATTTT	CASSPRQGHNTDTQYF
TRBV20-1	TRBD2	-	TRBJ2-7	TGCAGTGCCGGGAGGGGGGGCTGGTACGAGCAGTACTTC	CSAGRGGWYEQYF
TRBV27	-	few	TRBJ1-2	TGTGCCAGCAGTTCCCCGGACAGACTTAACTATGGCTACACCTTC	CASSSPDRLNYGYTF
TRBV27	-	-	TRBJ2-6	TGTGCCAGCAGTATCGGGACCGGGAGATCTGGGGCCAACGTCCCGACTTTC	CASSIGTGRSGANVPTF
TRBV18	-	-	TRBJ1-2	TGTGCCAGCGACCCAGGGAACTATGGCTACACCTTC	CASDPGNYGYTF
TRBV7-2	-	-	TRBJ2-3	TGTGCCAGCAGCTCACAGGGTTCTTCTAGCACAGATACGCAGTATTTT	CASSSQGSSSTDTQYF
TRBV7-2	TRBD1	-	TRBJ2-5	TGTGCCAGCAGCTTAGCGGGACAGGCTAACCAAGAGACCCAGTACTTC	CASSLAGQANQETQYF
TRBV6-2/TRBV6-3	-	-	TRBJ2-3	TGTGCCAGCAGTTACTACGGGGCCACAGATACGCAGTATTTT	CASSYYGATDTQYF
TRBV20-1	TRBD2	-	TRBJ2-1	TGCAGTGCTAGCTACTCAGATTCTAGCGGGGTAGTATCATTTAAGTTCTTC	CSASYSDSSGVVSFKFF
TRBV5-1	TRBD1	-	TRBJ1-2	TGCGCCAGCAGCGAAATGGACAGGACGGCGGCTGGCTACACCTTC	CASSEMDRTAAGYTF
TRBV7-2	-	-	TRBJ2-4	TGTGCCAGCAGCTTAGGCGAGTTAACGGGGCAAAACATTCAGTACTTC	CASSLGELTGQNIQYF
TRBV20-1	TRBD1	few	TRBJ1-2	TGCAGTGCGAGGGACAGCCGGATGGCGACGTATGGCTACACCTTC	CSARDSRMATYGYTF
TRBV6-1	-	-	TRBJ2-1	TGTGCCAGCGACGAAGGTACCTCCTACAATGAGCAGTTCTTC	CASDEGTSYNEQFF
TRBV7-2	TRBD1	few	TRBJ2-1	TGTGCCAGCAGCCCGACAGGGGTCCTCTACAATGAGCAGTTCTTC	CASSPTGVLYNEQFF
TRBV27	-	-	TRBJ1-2	TGTGCCAGCAGTTTCTCCAGTTCTAATGGCTACACCTTC	CASSFSSSNGYTF
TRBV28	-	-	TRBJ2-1	TGTGCCAGCAGTTACGGGGCGAGGGTATACAATGAGCAGTTCTTC	CASSYGARVYNEQFF
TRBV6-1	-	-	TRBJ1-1	TGTGCCAGCAGTGAAGGGGTGGAGAACACTGAAGCTTTCTTT	CASSEGVENTEAFF
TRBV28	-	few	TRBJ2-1	TGTGCCAGCAGACCGGGACACTTCTCCTACAATGAGCAGTTCTTC	CASRPGHFSYNEQFF
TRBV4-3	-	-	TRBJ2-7	TGCGCCAGCAGCCAAGAGATGAATGGGGAGGACTCCTACGAGCAGTACTTC	CASSQEMNGEDSYEQYF
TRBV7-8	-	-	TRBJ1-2	TGTGCCAGCAGCTTACTAAGGGGTGCCTATGGCTACACCTTC	CASSLLRGAYGYTF